Below, 10 T cell receptor beta chains from the same sample are listed, as sequenced in a study of blood T cells in healthy people across ages. The authors ran a second PCR of 7 to 11 cycles using a sample-barcoded 5' primer and a J-beta primer mix. TCRdb passed the 5' RACE reads through MiXCR, listing each CDR3 protein once. The sample contains about 1 million distinct CDR3 sequences, around 45% of which appear only once. The sample consisted of blood. The receptors originated from a woman aged 55-70 years in good health.

The chain is built from TRBV11-2 and TRBJ2-5; a weak D match, TRBD2 (5 bases). From germline, CDR1 is SGHAT and CDR2 FQNNGV. Trimming shortened V by 5 bases and J by 2 bases, and 12 bases separated the two germline ends. CDR3 length: 14 amino acids. This CDR3 reads CASSQTRNQETQYF. In DNA form, the CDR3 reads TGTGCCAGCAGCCAAACTAGGAATCAAGAGACCCAGTACTTC.

The chain is built from TRBV5-1 and TRBJ2-1, with 10 nucleotides matching TRBD2. The junction had 12 bases not matched to a gene; V was cut back by 1 base and J by 8 bases. The CDR3 consists of 17 residues. Germline assignment: CDR1 SGHRS and CDR2 YFSETQ. The CDR3, as DNA: TGCGCCAGCAGCTTGACCCGCGCTAGCGGGAGATCCTATGAGCAGTTCTTC. This codes for CASSLTRASGRSYEQFF.

V is TRBV5-1 and J is TRBJ2-5, with D possibly matching TRBD2 (6 bases). Judging by the DNA end, TRBJ2-7 fits better; the J call may be wrong. Germline V gene data show CDR1 as SGHRS and CDR2 as YFSETQ. The CDR3 extends over 15 amino acids. CDR3 sequence: CASSTPGPGGYEQYF. CDR3 bases: TGCGCCAGCAGCACCCCGGGACCCGGGGGCTACGAGCAGTACTTC.

This clonotype was seen only a few times. The chain employs TRBV9 and TRBJ2-3; TRBD2 agrees at 10 bases. The V gene end was trimmed by 3 bases and the J gene end by 2 bases; junction bases not matched to a gene: 6. The germline V gene encodes CDR1 SGDLS and CDR2 YYNGEE. The CDR3 contains 16 residues. DNA of the CDR3: TGTGCCAGCAGCGCGGAAGCGGGAGGGCTCACAGATACGCAGTATTTT. Translating it yields CASSAEAGGLTDTQYF.

This clonotype came up a few times. A junction boundary mismatches the germline segment, possibly from a read error. V and J are TRBV9 and TRBJ2-6, with D hard to call. This CDR3 spans 14 amino acids. Germline values: CDR1 SGDLS, CDR2 YYNGEE. The CDR3 DNA reads TGTGCCAGCAGCGGGGAAGCTGGTGCCAACGTCCTGACTTTC. As protein: CASSGEAGANVLTF.

The chain recombines TRBV7-9 with TRBJ1-4, with a tentative D call TRBD1 (5 bases). Germline assignment: CDR1 SEHNR and CDR2 FQNEAQ (reference sequence). The CDR3 sequence is 14 residues long. V was cut by 5 bases and J by 4 bases, with 11 bases left in between. The CDR3 nucleotides are TGTGCCAGCAGCCAGGGACCTTATAATGAAAAACTGTTTTTT. Its translation is CASSQGPYNEKLFF.

This clonotype was seen a few times. The chain carries TRBV6-1 and TRBJ2-5, with D possibly matching TRBD1 (6 bases). V lost 6 bases and J lost 5, with 16 bases in between. In germline, CDR1 is MNHNS, CDR2 SASEGT. The length of the CDR3 is 14 residues. DNA of the CDR3: TGTGCCAGCAGCCCGTCACAGGGTGGTGAGACCCAGTACTTC. As protein: CASSPSQGGETQYF.

This clonotype was seen repeatedly, ten times or more. V is TRBV5-1 and J is TRBJ2-5; TRBD2 matches 7 bases. Germline CDR1 SGHRS, CDR2 YFSETQ. Germline trimming cut 4 bases from V and 2 bases from J; bases unmatched to any gene: 5. The CDR3 is 14 residues long. The CDR3 sequence: CASSPGGMQETQYF. For the CDR3, the DNA is TGCGCCAGCAGCCCGGGGGGAATGCAAGAGACCCAGTACTTC.

J is TRBJ2-5 and V is TRBV6-5, with unresolved D. Deletions cut 4 bases from V and 5 bases from J, with 14 bases between. CDR3 length: 14 amino acids. Germline lookup yields CDR1 MNHEY and CDR2 SVGAGI. The CDR3 protein is CASSFTYYHETQYF. The CDR3 DNA follows: TGTGCCAGCAGTTTCACATACTATCACGAGACCCAGTACTTC.

The chain uses TRBV30 and TRBJ2-4; D not certain. The tail of the sequence fits TRBJ2-7 better, so the J call may be wrong. This CDR3 comprises 12 residues. Looked up from germline, CDR1 is GTSNPN and CDR2 is SVGIG (reference sequence). CDR3 in amino acids: CAWSVDVYEQYF. The CDR3 bases are TGTGCCTGGAGTGTCGACGTGTACGAGCAGTACTTC.